The present entry profiles one T cell receptor (beta chain) with its context. This record comes from a study of CD4 and CD8 cells across lung adenocarcinoma regions. MiXCR, run by TCRdb on the PCR reads, gives a single entry per CDR3 protein. The data hold nearly 11,000 distinct CDR3 sequences, with about 59% observed a single time. The germline CDR1 and CDR2 sequences are MNHEY and SVGAGI. V lost 0 bases, J lost 1 base, and 7 bases stayed unmatched. The CDR3 spans 17 residues. V usage is TRBV6-5 and J usage is TRBJ1-1; 8 nucleotides align to TRBD1. The clonotype was recovered from a male donor with lung adenocarcinoma. The CD4 and CD8 labels of this study may be unreliable. The sequenced sample was CD8+ T cells from the margin of a lung tumor. CDR3 DNA sequence: TGTGCCAGCAGTTACTCGATCTTAGGGACAGGGAACACTGAAGCTTTCTTT. As protein: CASSYSILGTGNTEAFF.